The T cell receptor beta chain under discussion was sequenced for a study of T cell repertoires in cytomegalovirus infection. As for the study in general: Indications came from public TCR beta signatures; they pointed to CMV infection and to a matching HLA type.

From the reads, TCRdb called clonotypes with MiXCR, one entry per CDR3 protein. The data show more than 200,000 distinct CDR3 sequences, roughly 10% seen once. The sample holds many counts of this clonotype. The target antigen is unknown. Findings and limits, study-wide: People with CMV and the relevant HLA were identified by cumulative public TCR beta family frequency. HLA-C-restricted, CMV-specific TCR beta clonotypes were dominant ex vivo.

V lost 8 bases and J lost 1, with 10 bases in between. This CDR3 is 13 amino acids long. Germline V gene lookup returns CDR1 SGHVS and CDR2 FQNEAQ. The sequence derives from a human donor in good health (CMV status not recorded). Some clones in this sample may be carry-over from other donors' samples. The genes are TRBV7-8 and TRBJ2-3; D unclear. Sequenced: PBMCs. CDR3 sequence (DNA): TGTGCCAGCGGCCAGGCGCGCACAGATACGCAGTATTTT. This encodes CASGQARTDTQYF. Drawing the rest from reference TRBV7-8 and TRBJ2-3, the complete variable domain is GAGVSQSPRYKVAKRGQDVALRCDPISGHVSLFWYQQALGQGPEFLTYFQNEAQLDKSGLPSDRFFAERPEGSVSTLKIQRTQQEDSAVYLCASGQARTDTQYFGPGTRLTVL.